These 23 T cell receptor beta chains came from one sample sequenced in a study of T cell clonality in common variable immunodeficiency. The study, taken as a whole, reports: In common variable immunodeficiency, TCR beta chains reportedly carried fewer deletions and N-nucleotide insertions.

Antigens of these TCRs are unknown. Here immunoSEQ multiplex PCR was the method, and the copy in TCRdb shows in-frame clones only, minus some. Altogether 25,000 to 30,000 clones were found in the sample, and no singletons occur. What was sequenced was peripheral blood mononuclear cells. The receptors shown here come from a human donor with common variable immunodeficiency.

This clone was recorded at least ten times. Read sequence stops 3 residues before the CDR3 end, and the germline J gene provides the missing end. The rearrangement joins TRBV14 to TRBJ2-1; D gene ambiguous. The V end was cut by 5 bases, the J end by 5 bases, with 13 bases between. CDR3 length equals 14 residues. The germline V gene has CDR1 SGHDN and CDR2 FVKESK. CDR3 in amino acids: CASSYRRRDNEQFF. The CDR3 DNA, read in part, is TGTGCCAGCAGCTACCGTAGAAGGGACAATGAG.

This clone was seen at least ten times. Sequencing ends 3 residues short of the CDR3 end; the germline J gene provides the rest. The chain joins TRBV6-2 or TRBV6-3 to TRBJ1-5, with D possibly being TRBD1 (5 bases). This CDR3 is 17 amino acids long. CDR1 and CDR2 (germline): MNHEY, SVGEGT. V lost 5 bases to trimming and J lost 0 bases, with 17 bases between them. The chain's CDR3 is CASSNPPTVYSNQPQHF. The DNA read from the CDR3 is TGTGCCAGCAGTAACCCTCCGACAGTCTATAGCAATCAGCCC.

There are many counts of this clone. Here the CDR3 reads CASRQTGTGRTDTQYF. The sequenced part of the CDR3 DNA is TGTGCCAGCAGGCAAACCGGGACAGGACGCACAGATACG. This chain joins TRBV6-2 or TRBV6-3 and TRBJ2-3; 8 bases map to TRBD1. The read halts 3 residues ahead of the CDR3 end, with the missing end drawn from the germline J gene. The CDR3 is made up of 16 amino acids. The V segment lost 6 bases and the J segment 1 base; nucleotides outside the gene matches: 9. From germline, CDR1 is MNHEY and CDR2 SVGEGT.

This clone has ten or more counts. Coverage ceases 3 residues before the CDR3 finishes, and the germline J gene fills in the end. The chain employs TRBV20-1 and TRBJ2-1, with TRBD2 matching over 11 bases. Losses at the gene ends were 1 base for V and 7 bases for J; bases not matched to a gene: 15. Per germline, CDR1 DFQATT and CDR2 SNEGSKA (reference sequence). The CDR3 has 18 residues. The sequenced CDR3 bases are TGCAGTGCTAGAGGGAAGGGAGGGTCTAGCGGGAGGATGAATGAG. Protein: CSARGKGGSSGRMNE. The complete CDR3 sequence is CSARGKGGSSGRMNEQFF.

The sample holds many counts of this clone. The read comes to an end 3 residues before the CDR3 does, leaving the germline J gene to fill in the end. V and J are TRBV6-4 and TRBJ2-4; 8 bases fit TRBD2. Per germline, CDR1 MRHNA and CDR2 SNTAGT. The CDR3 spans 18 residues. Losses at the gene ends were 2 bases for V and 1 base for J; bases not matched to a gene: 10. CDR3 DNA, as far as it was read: TGTGCCAGCAGTGACCCAGCGGGGGACCCAGTCGCCAAAAACATT. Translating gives CASSDPAGDPVAKNI. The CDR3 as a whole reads CASSDPAGDPVAKNIQYF.

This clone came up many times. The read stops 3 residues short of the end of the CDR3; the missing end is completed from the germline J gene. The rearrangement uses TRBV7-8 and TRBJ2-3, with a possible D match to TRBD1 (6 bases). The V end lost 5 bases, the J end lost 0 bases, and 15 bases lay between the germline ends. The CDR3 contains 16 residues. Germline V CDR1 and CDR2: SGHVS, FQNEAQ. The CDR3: CASSPSGQTSTDTQYF. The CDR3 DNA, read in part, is TGTGCCAGCAGCCCCTCCGGACAGACGAGCACAGATACG.

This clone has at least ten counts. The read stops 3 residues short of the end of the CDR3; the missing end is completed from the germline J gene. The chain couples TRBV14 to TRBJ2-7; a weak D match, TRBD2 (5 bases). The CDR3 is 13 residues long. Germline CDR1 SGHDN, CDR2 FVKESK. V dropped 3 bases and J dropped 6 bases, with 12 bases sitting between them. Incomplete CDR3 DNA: TGTGCCAGCAGCCATTATCTAGCCACCGAG. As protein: CASSHYLATE. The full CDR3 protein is CASSHYLATEQYF.

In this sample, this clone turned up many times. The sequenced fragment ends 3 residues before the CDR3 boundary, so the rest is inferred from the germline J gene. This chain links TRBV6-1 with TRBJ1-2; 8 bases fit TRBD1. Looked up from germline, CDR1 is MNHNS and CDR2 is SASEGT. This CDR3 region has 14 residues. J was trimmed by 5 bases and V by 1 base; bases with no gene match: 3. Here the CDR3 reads CASSEGTGLYGYTF. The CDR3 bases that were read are TGTGCCAGCAGTGAAGGGACAGGGTTATATGGC.

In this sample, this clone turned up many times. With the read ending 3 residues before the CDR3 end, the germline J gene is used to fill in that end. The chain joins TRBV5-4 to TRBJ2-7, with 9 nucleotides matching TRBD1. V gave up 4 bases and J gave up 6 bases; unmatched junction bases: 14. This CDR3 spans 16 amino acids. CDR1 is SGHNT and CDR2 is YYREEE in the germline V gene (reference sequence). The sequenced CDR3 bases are TGTGCCAGCAGCGGGGCCTCCGGGACAGGGATTTCCGAG. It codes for CASSGASGTGISE. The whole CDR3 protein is CASSGASGTGISEQYF.

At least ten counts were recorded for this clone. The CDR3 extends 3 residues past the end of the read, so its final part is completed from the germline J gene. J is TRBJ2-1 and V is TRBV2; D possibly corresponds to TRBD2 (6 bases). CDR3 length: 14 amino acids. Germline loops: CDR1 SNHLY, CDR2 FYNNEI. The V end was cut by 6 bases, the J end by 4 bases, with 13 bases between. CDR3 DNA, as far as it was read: TGTGCCAGCAGACCGGGACTGACATACAATGAG. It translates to CASRPGLTYNE. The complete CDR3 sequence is CASRPGLTYNEQFF.

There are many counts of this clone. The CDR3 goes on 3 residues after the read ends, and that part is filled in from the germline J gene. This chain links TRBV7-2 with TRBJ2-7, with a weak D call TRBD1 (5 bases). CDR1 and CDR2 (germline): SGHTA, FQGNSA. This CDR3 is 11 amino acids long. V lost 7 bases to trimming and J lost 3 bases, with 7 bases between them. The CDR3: CASMGRYEQYF. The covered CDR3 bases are TGTGCCAGCATGGGGCGCTACGAG.

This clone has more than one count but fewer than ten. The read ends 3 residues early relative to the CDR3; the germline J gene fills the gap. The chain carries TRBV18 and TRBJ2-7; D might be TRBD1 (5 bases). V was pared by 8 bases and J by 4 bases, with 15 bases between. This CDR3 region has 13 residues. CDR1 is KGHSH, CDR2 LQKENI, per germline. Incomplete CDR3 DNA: TGTGCCAGCACGCCAAATGGGGCATACGAG. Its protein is CASTPNGAYE. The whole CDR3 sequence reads CASTPNGAYEQYF.

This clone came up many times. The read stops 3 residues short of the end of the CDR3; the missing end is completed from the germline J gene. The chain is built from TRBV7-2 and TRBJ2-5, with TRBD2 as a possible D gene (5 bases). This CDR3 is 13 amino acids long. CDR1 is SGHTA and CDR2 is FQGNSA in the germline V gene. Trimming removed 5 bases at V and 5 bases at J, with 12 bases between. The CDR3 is CASSPQEGETQYF. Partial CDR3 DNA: TGTGCCAGCAGCCCGCAAGAGGGCGAGACC.

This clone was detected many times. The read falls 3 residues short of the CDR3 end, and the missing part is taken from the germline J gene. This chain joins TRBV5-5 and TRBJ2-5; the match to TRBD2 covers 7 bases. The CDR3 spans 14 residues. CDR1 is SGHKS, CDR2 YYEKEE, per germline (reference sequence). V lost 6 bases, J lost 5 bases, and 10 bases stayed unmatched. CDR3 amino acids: CASTTGGVRETQYF. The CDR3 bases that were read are TGTGCCAGCACAACGGGGGGAGTCCGCGAGACC.

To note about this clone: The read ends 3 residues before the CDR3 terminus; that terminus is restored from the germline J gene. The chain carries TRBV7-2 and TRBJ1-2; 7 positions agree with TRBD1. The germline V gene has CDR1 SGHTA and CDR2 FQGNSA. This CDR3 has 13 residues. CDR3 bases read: TGTGCCAGCAGCTCGGGACAGTTGAGGGGC. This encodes CASSSGQLRG. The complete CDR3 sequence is CASSSGQLRGYTF.

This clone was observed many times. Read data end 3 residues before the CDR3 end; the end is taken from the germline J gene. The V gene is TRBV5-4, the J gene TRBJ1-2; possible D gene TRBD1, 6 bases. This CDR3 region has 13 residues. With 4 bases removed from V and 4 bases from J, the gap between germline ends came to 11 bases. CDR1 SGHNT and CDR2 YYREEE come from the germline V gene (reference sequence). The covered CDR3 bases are TGTGCCAGCAGCCCCAACAGGGCCTATGGC. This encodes CASSPNRAYG. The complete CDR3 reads CASSPNRAYGYTF.

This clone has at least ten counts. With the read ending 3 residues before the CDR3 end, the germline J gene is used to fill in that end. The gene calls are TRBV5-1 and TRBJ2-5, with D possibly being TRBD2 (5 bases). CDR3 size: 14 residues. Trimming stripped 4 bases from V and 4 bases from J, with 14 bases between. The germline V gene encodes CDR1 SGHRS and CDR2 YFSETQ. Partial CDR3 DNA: TGCGCCAGCAGCAACCGACTATTGGGAGAGACC. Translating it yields CASSNRLLGET. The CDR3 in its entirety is CASSNRLLGETQYF. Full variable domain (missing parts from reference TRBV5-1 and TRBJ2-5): KAGVTQTPRYLIKTRGQQVTLSCSPISGHRSVSWYQQTPGQGLQFLFEYFSETQRNKGNFPGRFSGRQFSNSRSEMNVSTLELGDSALYLCASSNRLLGETQYFGPGTRLLVL.

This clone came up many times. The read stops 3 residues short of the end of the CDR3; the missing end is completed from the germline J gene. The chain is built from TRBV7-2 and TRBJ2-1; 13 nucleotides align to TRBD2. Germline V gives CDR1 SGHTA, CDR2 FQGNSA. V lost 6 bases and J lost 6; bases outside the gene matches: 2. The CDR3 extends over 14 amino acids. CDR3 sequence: CASRLAGGLNEQFF. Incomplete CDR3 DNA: TGTGCCAGCAGACTAGCGGGGGGGCTCAATGAG.

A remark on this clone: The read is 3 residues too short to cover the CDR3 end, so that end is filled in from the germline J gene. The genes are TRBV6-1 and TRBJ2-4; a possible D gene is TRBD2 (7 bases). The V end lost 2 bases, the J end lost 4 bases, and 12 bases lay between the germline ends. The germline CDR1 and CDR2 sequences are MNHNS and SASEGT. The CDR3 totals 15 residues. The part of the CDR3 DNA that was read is TGTGCCAGCAGTGAATGGGGGCGGGGGAAAAACATT. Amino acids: CASSEWGRGKNI. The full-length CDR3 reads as CASSEWGRGKNIQYF.

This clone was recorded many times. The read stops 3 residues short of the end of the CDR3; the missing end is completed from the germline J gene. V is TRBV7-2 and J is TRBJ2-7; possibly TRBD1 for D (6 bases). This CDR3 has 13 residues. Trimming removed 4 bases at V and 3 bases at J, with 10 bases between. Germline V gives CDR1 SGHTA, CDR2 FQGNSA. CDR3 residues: CASSSRTVYEQYF. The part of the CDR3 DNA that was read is TGTGCCAGCAGCTCCCGGACAGTCTACGAG.

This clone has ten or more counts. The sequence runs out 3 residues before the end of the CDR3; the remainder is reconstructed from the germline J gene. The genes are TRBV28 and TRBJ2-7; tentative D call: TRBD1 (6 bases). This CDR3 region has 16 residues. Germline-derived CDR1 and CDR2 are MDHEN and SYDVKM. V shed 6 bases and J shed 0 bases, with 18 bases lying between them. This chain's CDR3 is CASSPRTGTTSYEQYF. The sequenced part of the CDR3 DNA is TGTGCCAGCAGCCCTCGAACCGGGACAACCTCCTACGAG. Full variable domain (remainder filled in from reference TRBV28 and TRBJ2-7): DVKVTQSSRYLVKRTGEKVFLECVQDMDHENMFWYRQDPGLGLRLIYFSYDVKMKEKGDIPEGYSVSREKKERFSLILESASTNQTSMYLCASSPRTGTTSYEQYFGPGTRLTVT.

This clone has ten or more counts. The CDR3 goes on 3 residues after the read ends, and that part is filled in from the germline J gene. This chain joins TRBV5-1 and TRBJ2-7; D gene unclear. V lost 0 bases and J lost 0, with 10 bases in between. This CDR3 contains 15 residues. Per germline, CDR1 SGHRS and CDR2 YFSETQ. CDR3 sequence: CASSLGRQSSYEQYF. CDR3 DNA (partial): TGCGCCAGCAGCTTGGGGCGGCAGAGCTCCTACGAG.

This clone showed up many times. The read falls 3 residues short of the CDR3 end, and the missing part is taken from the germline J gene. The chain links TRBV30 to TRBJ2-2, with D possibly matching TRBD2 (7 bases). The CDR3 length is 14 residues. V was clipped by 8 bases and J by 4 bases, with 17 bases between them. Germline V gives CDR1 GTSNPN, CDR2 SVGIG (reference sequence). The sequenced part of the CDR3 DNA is TGTGCCCGAAAGGGGGGGAGGCGCACCGGGGAG. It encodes CARKGGRRTGE. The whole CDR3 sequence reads CARKGGRRTGELFF.